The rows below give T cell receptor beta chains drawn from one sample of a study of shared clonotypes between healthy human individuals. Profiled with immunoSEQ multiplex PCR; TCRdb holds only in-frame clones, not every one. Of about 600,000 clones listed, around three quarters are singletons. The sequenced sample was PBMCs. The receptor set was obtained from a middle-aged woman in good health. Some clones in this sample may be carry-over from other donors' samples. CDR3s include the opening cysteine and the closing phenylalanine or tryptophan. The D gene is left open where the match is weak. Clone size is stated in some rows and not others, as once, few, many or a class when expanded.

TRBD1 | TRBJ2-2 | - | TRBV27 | TGTGCCAGCACCATGGGGACAGACGGTACCGGGGAGCTGTTTTTT | CASTMGTDGTGELFF
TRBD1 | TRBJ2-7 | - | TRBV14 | TGTGCCAGCAGCGCCTACCGGGGACAGGGCGGCGAGCAGTACTTC | CASSAYRGQGGEQYF
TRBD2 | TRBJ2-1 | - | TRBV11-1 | TGTGCCAGCAGCGGACTAGCGGGAGTAGACAATGAGCAGTTCTTC | CASSGLAGVDNEQFF
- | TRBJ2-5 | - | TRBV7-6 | TGTGCCAGCAGCGTTAGGGCTCTACAAGAGACCCAGTACTTC | CASSVRALQETQYF
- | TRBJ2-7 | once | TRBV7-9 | TGTGCCAGCAGCAGAAGCCAGGGGCAGGCCGGCGAGCAGTACTTC | CASSRSQGQAGEQYF
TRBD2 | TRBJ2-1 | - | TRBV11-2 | TGTGCCAGCAGCATGGGACTAGTTAATGAGCAGTTCTTC | CASSMGLVNEQFF
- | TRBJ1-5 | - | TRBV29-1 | TGCGGCGTTGATGGGACGGGTCCCCTGCGGCCCCAGCATTTT | CGVDGTGPLRPQHF
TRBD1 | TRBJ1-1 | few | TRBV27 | TGTGCCAGCAGACCCGGACAGGGAGGGACTGAAGCTTTCTTT | CASRPGQGGTEAFF
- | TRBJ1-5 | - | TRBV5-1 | TGCGCCAGCAGCTTGGGTCCCTGGGCTCAGCCCCAGCATTTT | CASSLGPWAQPQHF
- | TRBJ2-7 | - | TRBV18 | TGTGCCAGCTCACCGAGTCAAAGCTCCTACGAGCAGTACTTC | CASSPSQSSYEQYF
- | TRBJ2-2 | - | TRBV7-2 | TGTGCCAGCAGACGTAGGGGGTCCGGGGAGCTGTTTTTT | CASRRRGSGELFF
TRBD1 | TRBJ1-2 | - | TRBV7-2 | TGTGCCAGCAGCTTGCCCGGACAGGATATGGGAGGCTACACCTTC | CASSLPGQDMGGYTF
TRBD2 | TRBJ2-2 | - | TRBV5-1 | TGCGCCAGTCAATCTAGCGGACTCAACACCGGGGAGCTGTTTTTT | CASQSSGLNTGELFF
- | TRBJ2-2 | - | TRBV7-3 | TGTGCCAGCAGCTCCCGGACGGAAGCGAACACCGGGGAGCTGTTTTTT | CASSSRTEANTGELFF
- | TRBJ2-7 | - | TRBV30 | TGTGCCTACGACAGGAGACGCTCCGAGCAGTACTTC | CAYDRRRSEQYF
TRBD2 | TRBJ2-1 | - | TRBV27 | TGTGCCAGCAGTTATTCCCTAGCGGGAGCGGGTGAGCAGTTCTTC | CASSYSLAGAGEQFF
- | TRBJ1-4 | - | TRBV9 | TGTGCCAGCAGCGCGCAGATTAATGAAAAACTGTTTTTT | CASSAQINEKLFF
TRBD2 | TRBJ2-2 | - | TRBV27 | TGTGCCAGCAAAGGGGGGAGCGGGAGGAACACCGGGGAGCTGTTTTTT | CASKGGSGRNTGELFF
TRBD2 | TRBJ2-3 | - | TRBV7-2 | TGTGCCAGCAGCTCCAATCTAGCGGGAGGTCTCAATACGCAGTATTTT | CASSSNLAGGLNTQYF